The next 16 T cell receptor beta chains were all read from a single sample in a study of cytomegalovirus exposure and HLA in healthy donors. PCR used 60 Vbeta primers and 13 Jbeta primers. The assay was immunoSEQ multiplex PCR, and TCRdb's table has in-frame clones only and misses some. The sample includes 100,000 to 150,000 clones, 70% to 80% seen only once; the top ten take around 3.6%. Sequenced input: PBMCs. The receptors stem from a man aged 40-55 years in good health and CMV-seronegative.

This chain uses TRBV19 with TRBJ1-1; D gene unclear. Germline CDR1 is LNHDA and CDR2 is SQIVND (reference sequence). V dropped 5 bases and J dropped 1 base, with 8 bases sitting between them. This CDR3 is built from 13 residues. This CDR3 is CASSLERNTEAFF. CDR3 nucleotide sequence: TGTGCCAGTAGTCTCGAGAGGAACACTGAAGCTTTCTTT.

The chain employs TRBV6-5 and TRBJ2-7, with D perhaps matching TRBD1 (5 bases). V was pared by 5 bases and J by 1 base, with 12 bases between. In germline, CDR1 is MNHEY, CDR2 SVGAGI. This CDR3 is built from 14 residues. As DNA, the CDR3 is TGTGCCAGCAGTCCCAACCGACAGTCCTACGAGCAGTACTTC. It encodes CASSPNRQSYEQYF.

The gene calls are TRBV5-1 and TRBJ2-7; no clear D gene. The CDR3 runs 15 residues. Germline V gives CDR1 SGHRS, CDR2 YFSETQ. V lost 4 bases to trimming and J lost 3 bases, with 17 bases between them. CDR3 nucleotide sequence: TGCGCCAGCAGCCTCCGCCGATCTTACAACTACGAGCAGTACTTC. This translates into CASSLRRSYNYEQYF.

Notes on this clone: Different DNA sequences within this sample yield the same CDR3. The V and J genes are TRBV5-4 and TRBJ2-1; D not certain. Trimming cost V 2 bases and J 4 bases, with 7 bases left between them. There are 13 residues in the CDR3. Looked up from germline, CDR1 is SGHNT and CDR2 is YYREEE (reference sequence). The CDR3 protein is CASSFTEYNEQFF. CDR3 in DNA: TGTGCCAGCAGCTTCACAGAGTACAATGAGCAGTTCTTC.

This chain joins TRBV6-1 and TRBJ2-7; 8 nucleotides align to TRBD2. V was clipped by 4 bases and J by 3 bases; unmatched bases: 8. Germline V lookup: CDR1 MNHNS, CDR2 SASEGT. This CDR3 is 15 amino acids long. In DNA, the CDR3 is TGTGCCAGCAGTGTCCTCAGCGGGGGCGGCTACGAGCAGTACTTC. Amino acid sequence: CASSVLSGGGYEQYF.

This rearrangement joins TRBV7-9 to TRBJ1-1; D might be TRBD1 (6 bases). Per germline, CDR1 SEHNR and CDR2 FQNEAQ (reference sequence). V lost 6 bases and J 7 bases, leaving 12 bases between the germline ends. The CDR3 spans 12 residues. CDR3 amino acids: CASSYDRFEAFF. The CDR3 DNA follows: TGTGCCAGCAGTTACGACAGGTTTGAAGCTTTCTTT.

This clone has just a few counts. Different DNA sequences within this sample yield the same CDR3. The chain links TRBV29-1 to TRBJ1-1; TRBD1 is a possible D gene (5 bases). The germline V gene encodes CDR1 SQVTM and CDR2 ANQGSEA. This CDR3 contains 12 residues. Trimming pared 4 bases from V and 1 base from J, leaving 7 bases between. Here the CDR3 DNA reads TGCAGCGTTGGGCAGGGGAACACTGAAGCTTTCTTT. Protein product: CSVGQGNTEAFF.

The V and J genes are TRBV28 and TRBJ1-2, with 9 nucleotides matching TRBD1. The ends lost 2 bases at V and 11 bases at J; junction bases unmatched: 9. Germline V gives CDR1 MDHEN, CDR2 SYDVKM. The CDR3 runs to 14 residues. In nucleotides, the CDR3 is TGTGCCAGCAGTTTAAGACGGACAGGGGTGCGGTACACCTTC. Protein: CASSLRRTGVRYTF.

V is TRBV2 and J is TRBJ2-5; 9 bases are a match to TRBD1. Germline CDR1 SNHLY, CDR2 FYNNEI. Trimming at V came to 7 bases and at J to 1 base, leaving 10 bases not matched to a gene. The CDR3 runs to 16 residues. CDR3 region: CASKGGDRAFQETQYF. CDR3 in DNA: TGTGCCAGCAAAGGGGGGGACAGGGCTTTCCAAGAGACCCAGTACTTC.

In this sample, this clone turned up a few times. The rearrangement uses TRBV9 and TRBJ2-3; 7 bases map to TRBD2. The germline gives CDR1 SGDLS, CDR2 YYNGEE. V lost 4 bases to trimming and J lost 1 base; unmatched junction nucleotides: 0. The CDR3 sequence is 13 residues long. CDR3 residues: CASSREGTDTQYF. The CDR3 DNA reads TGTGCCAGCAGCCGGGAGGGCACAGATACGCAGTATTTT.

This sequence joins TRBV19 and TRBJ2-2, with a tentative D call TRBD2 (5 bases). This CDR3 region has 15 residues. Germline V CDR1 and CDR2: LNHDA, SQIVND (reference sequence). V lost 3 bases and J 0 bases, leaving 8 bases between the germline ends. CDR3 sequence (DNA): TGTGCCAGTAGTATCTACGGGGCGAACACCGGGGAGCTGTTTTTT. Protein sequence: CASSIYGANTGELFF.

The chain employs TRBV27 and TRBJ1-1; 8 bases are shared with TRBD1. Looked up from germline, CDR1 is MNHEY and CDR2 is SMNVEV (reference sequence). V gave up 2 bases and J gave up 12 bases; unmatched junction bases: 5. The CDR3 has 12 residues. This CDR3 reads CASSLGRGQTFF. The CDR3 region has the DNA TGTGCCAGCAGTTTAGGCAGGGGGCAAACTTTCTTT.

The chain carries TRBV2 and TRBJ1-2; 7 positions match TRBD1. The germline V gene encodes CDR1 SNHLY and CDR2 FYNNEI. The V segment lost 3 bases and the J segment 8 bases; nucleotides outside the gene matches: 15. This CDR3 has 16 amino acids. CDR3 DNA sequence: TGTGCCAGCAGTGACCCCGACAGGGTGTGGAGAGAGGGCTACACCTTC. It specifies CASSDPDRVWREGYTF. Full variable domain (rest looked up from reference TRBV2 and TRBJ1-2): EPEVTQTPSHQVTQMGQEVILRCVPISNHLYFYWYRQILGQKVEFLVSFYNNEISEKSEIFDDQFSVERPDGSNFTLKIRSTKLEDSAMYFCASSDPDRVWREGYTFGSGTRLTVV.

This sequence joins TRBV10-3 and TRBJ1-5, with D hard to call. This CDR3 has 13 amino acids. Trimming shortened V by 2 bases and J by 9 bases, and 11 bases separated the two germline ends. Germline CDR1 and CDR2: ENHRY and SYGVKD. CDR3 residues: CAISEGGDSPQHF. The CDR3 DNA sequence: TGTGCCATCAGTGAGGGAGGCGACTCGCCCCAGCATTTT.

J is TRBJ2-2 and V is TRBV11-3; 10 bases match TRBD1. The CDR3 extends over 19 amino acids. Germline V gene lookup returns CDR1 SGHNT and CDR2 YENEEA. With 3 bases clipped from V and 5 bases from J, the junction kept 15 bases outside the gene matches. DNA for the CDR3: TGTGCCAGCAGCTTTGGGACAGGGGATGAACGGGACCCGACCGGGGAGCTGTTTTTT. Protein: CASSFGTGDERDPTGELFF.

This chain links TRBV5-1 with TRBJ1-1; D perhaps matches TRBD1 (6 bases). V lost 1 base to trimming and J lost 8 bases, with 12 bases between them. This CDR3 contains 13 residues. The V gene's germline CDR1 is SGHRS and CDR2 YFSETQ. The CDR3 region has the DNA TGCGCCAGCAGCTTGTTTGGACAGTTAGAAGCTTTCTTT. Protein product: CASSLFGQLEAFF.